This T cell receptor (beta chain) was identified during a study of blood T cell repertoires in COVID-19. Study-level information: PBMCs, B-cell-depleted T cells, or T cells were the source of the cDNA or gDNA that made up the material.

This CDR3 contains 16 residues. The V and J ends lost 6 bases and 1 base respectively, with 19 bases between them. Per germline, CDR1 LNHDA and CDR2 SQIVND (reference sequence). Only in-frame clones appear in the TCRdb table, and some are missing; sequencing was by immunoSEQ multiplex PCR. Here the sample spans some 150,000 clones, about 88% being singletons. The source material was peripheral blood. The chain uses TRBV19 and TRBJ2-7; D might be TRBD2 (6 bases). The sequence derives from a human donor in a cohort sampled during active COVID-19. DNA of the CDR3: TGTGCCAGTAGCCCTCCCCAGGGAGGTCGGTCCTACGAGCAGTACTTC. Its protein product is CASSPPQGGRSYEQYF. Supplemented by reference TRBV19 and TRBJ2-7, the full variable domain reads DGGITQSPKYLFRKEGQNVTLSCEQNLNHDAMYWYRQDPGQGLRLIYYSQIVNDFQKGDIAEGYSVSREKKESFPLTVTSAQKNPTAFYLCASSPPQGGRSYEQYFGPGTRLTVT.